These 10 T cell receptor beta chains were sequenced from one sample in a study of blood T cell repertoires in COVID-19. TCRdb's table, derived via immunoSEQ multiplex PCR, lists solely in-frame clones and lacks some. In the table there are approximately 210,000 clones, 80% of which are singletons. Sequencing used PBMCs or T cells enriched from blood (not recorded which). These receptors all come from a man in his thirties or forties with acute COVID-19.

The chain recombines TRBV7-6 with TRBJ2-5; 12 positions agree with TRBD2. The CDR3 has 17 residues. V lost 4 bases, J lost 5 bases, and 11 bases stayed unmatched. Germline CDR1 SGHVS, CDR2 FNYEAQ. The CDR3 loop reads CASSSVPTSGGGETQYF. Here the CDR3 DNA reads TGTGCCAGCAGCTCCGTCCCGACTAGCGGGGGCGGGGAGACCCAGTACTTC.

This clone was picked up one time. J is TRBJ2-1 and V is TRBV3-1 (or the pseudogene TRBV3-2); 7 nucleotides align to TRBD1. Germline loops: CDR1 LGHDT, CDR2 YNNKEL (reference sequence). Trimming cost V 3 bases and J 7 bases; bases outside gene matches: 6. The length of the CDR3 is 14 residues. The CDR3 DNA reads TGTGCCAGCAGCCATCCCCTCAGGGGGAATGAGCAGTTCTTC. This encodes CASSHPLRGNEQFF.

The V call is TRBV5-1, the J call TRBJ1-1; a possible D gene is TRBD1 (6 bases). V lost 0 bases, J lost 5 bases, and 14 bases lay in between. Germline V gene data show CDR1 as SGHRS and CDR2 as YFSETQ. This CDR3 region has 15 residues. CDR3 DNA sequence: TGCGCCAGCAGCTTGGCCCACAGGGCGCGGACTGAAGCTTTCTTT. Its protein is CASSLAHRARTEAFF.

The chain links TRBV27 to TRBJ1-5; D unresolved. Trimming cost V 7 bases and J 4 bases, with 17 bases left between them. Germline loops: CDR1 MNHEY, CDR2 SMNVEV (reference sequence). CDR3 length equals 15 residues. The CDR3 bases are TGTGCCAGCAATGTCGGGAGACCGATTAATCAGCCCCAGCATTTT. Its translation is CASNVGRPINQPQHF.

The CDR3 is CASSLVGQANTEAFF. In DNA, the CDR3 is TGCGCCAGCAGCTTGGTGGGACAGGCGAACACTGAAGCTTTCTTT. J is TRBJ1-1 and V is TRBV5-1; TRBD1 matches at 8 bases. Unmatched junction bases numbered 2, after V lost 0 bases and J lost 1 base. CDR1 is SGHRS, CDR2 YFSETQ, per germline. The CDR3 is made up of 15 amino acids.

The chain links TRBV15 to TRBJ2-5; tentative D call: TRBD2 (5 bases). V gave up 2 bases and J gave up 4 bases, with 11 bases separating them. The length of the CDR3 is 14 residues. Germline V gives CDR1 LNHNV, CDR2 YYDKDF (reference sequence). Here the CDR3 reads CATSRPGGGETQYF. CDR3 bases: TGTGCCACCAGCAGACCCGGAGGAGGAGAGACCCAGTACTTC.

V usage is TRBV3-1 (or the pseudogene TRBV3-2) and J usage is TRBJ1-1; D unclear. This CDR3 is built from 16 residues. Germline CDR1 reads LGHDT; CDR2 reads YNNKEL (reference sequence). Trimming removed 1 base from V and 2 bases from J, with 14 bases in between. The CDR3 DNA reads TGTGCCAGCAGCCAAGCGTTTGGGCAGCCTAACACTGAAGCTTTCTTT. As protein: CASSQAFGQPNTEAFF.

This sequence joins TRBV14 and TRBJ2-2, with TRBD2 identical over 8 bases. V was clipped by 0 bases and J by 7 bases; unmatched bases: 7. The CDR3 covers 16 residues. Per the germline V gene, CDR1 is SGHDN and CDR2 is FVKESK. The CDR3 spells CASSQEERGSVGELFF. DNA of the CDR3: TGTGCCAGCAGCCAAGAGGAGCGGGGGAGCGTCGGGGAGCTGTTTTTT. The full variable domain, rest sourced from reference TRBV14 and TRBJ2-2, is EAGVTQFPSHSVIEKGQTVTLRCDPISGHDNLYWYRRVMGKEIKFLLHFVKESKQDESGMPNNRFLAERTGGTYSTLKVQPAELEDSGVYFCASSQEERGSVGELFFGEGSRLTVL.

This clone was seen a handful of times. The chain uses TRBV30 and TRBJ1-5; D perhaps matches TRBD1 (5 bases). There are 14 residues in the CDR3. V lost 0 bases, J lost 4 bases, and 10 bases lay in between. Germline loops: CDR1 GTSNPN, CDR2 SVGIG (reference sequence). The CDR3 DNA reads TGTGCCTGGAGTGTAACGACAGATAATCAGCCCCAGCATTTT. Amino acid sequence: CAWSVTTDNQPQHF.

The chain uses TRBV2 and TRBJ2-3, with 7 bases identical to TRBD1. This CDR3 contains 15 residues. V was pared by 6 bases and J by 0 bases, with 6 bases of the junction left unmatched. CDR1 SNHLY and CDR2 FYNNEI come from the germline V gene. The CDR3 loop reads CASRATGVSTDTQYF. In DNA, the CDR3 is TGTGCCAGCAGGGCTACAGGGGTTAGCACAGATACGCAGTATTTT.